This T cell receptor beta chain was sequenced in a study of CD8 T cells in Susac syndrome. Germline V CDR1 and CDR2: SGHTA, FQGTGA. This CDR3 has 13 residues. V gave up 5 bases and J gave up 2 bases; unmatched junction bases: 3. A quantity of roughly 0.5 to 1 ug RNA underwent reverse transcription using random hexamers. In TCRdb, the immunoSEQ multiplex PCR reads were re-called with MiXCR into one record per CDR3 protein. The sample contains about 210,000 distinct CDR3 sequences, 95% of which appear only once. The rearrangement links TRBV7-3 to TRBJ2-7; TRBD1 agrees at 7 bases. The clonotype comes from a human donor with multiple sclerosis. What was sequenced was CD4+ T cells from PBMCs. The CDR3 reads CASSPTGPYEQYF. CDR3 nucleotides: TGTGCCAGCAGCCCGACAGGGCCCTACGAGCAGTACTTC.